These 22 T cell receptor beta chains came from one sample sequenced in a study of control samples from healthy donors and cancer patients. Sequencing used immunoSEQ multiplex PCR; TCRdb keeps in-frame clones, though not all of them. The table records around 97,000 clones, 75% to 90% of them present only once. The specimen sequenced was PBMCs. The receptors originated from a man aged 60 to 69 with lung cancer.

The rearrangement joins TRBV6-4 to TRBJ2-3; D tentatively reads TRBD1 or TRBD2 (6 bases each). The CDR3 extends over 15 amino acids. In germline, CDR1 is MRHNA, CDR2 SNTAGT. Trimming pared 4 bases from V and 5 bases from J, leaving 16 bases between. CDR3 nucleotides: TGTGCCAGCAGTGTAACTGGGGGGCGCCTAGATACGCAGTATTTT. Protein sequence: CASSVTGGRLDTQYF.

V usage is TRBV10-3 and J usage is TRBJ2-7, with D tentatively TRBD2 (6 bases). Germline-derived CDR1 and CDR2 are ENHRY and SYGVKD. The CDR3 totals 15 residues. V was cut by 2 bases and J by 0 bases, with 11 bases left in between. The DNA for the CDR3 is TGTGCCATCAGTGAGGGCGGGGACCTCTCCTACGAGCAGTACGTC. Its translation is CAISEGGDLSYEQYV.

For this clone: Other DNA sequences in this specimen translate into the identical CDR3. This chain connects TRBV5-4 to TRBJ2-5, with D perhaps TRBD1 or TRBD2 (6 bases each). Germline CDR1 is SGHNT and CDR2 is YYREEE (reference sequence). The CDR3 totals 14 residues. Trimming stripped 2 bases from V and 2 bases from J, with 10 bases between. In DNA form, the CDR3 reads TGTGCCAGCAGCTTTGGAGGGGGGCAAGAGACCCAGTACTTC. Translating gives CASSFGGGQETQYF. Drawing the rest from reference TRBV5-4 and TRBJ2-5, the complete variable domain is ETGVTQSPTHLIKTRGQQVTLRCSSQSGHNTVSWYQQALGQGPQFIFQYYREEENGRGNFPPRFSGLQFPNYSSELNVNALELDDSALYLCASSFGGGQETQYFGPGTRLLVL.

This chain connects TRBV19 to TRBJ1-5; D may be TRBD1 (5 bases). CDR1 and CDR2 from the germline V gene are LNHDA and SQIVND (reference sequence). With 7 bases removed from V and 4 bases from J, the gap between germline ends came to 11 bases. The CDR3 length is 13 residues. CDR3 protein: CASIGDWNQPQHF. CDR3 DNA: TGTGCCAGTATTGGGGACTGGAATCAGCCCCAGCATTTT.

This clone was detected once. The chain links TRBV27 to TRBJ1-6; D gene uncertain. This CDR3 has 13 amino acids. Trimming stripped 6 bases from V and 8 bases from J, with 11 bases between. CDR1 MNHEY and CDR2 SMNVEV come from the germline V gene (reference sequence). This CDR3 reads CASSRRIDSPLHF. The DNA of the CDR3 is TGTGCCAGCAGCAGGAGGATTGATTCACCCCTCCACTTT.

The chain joins TRBV12-5 to TRBJ2-5; D possibly corresponds to TRBD1 (5 bases). Germline lookup yields CDR1 LGHNT and CDR2 FRNRAP. The CDR3 totals 13 residues. Trimming removed 4 bases at V and 2 bases at J, with 8 bases between. DNA of the CDR3: TGTGCTAGTGGTTCGACAGTTCAAGAGACCCAGTACTTC. This sequence encodes CASGSTVQETQYF.

This clone has a single count. The V call is TRBV5-1, the J call TRBJ2-3; TRBD2 agrees at 13 bases. V lost 6 bases and J lost 0; bases outside the gene matches: 10. Germline loops: CDR1 SGHRS, CDR2 YFSETQ. This CDR3 is built from 18 residues. This CDR3 is CASNPTSGGPASTDTQYF. The CDR3 bases are TGCGCCAGCAACCCGACTAGCGGGGGGCCAGCTAGCACAGATACGCAGTATTTT.

The V gene is TRBV30, the J gene TRBJ1-5; D not certain. The CDR3 is 12 residues long. Germline values: CDR1 GTSNPN, CDR2 SVGIG (reference sequence). Trimming removed 3 bases from V and 6 bases from J, with 9 bases in between. For the CDR3, the DNA is TGTGCCTGGAGCCTCGAATCTCAGCCCCAGCATTTT. Protein sequence: CAWSLESQPQHF.

This CDR3 is CASSVGQGEKLFF. Here the CDR3 DNA reads TGTGCCAGCAGCGTGGGACAGGGTGAAAAACTGTTTTTT. V usage is TRBV9 and J usage is TRBJ1-4; 9 bases match TRBD1. Germline CDR1 and CDR2: SGDLS and YYNGEE. This CDR3 region has 13 residues. After removal of 2 bases from V and 7 bases from J, the junction contained 0 bases not matched to a gene.

V gene TRBV7-9 combines with J gene TRBJ1-5, with 8 bases lining up with TRBD1. Looked up from germline, CDR1 is SEHNR and CDR2 is FQNEAQ (reference sequence). Trimming took 4 bases from V and 7 from J; bases not matched to a gene: 9. There are 15 residues in the CDR3. The CDR3 is CASSSESTGGQPQHF. CDR3 nucleotides: TGTGCCAGCAGCTCTGAATCCACAGGGGGACAGCCCCAGCATTTT.

This clone was picked up a small number of times. The rearrangement joins TRBV19 to TRBJ1-6; 7 bases agree with TRBD1. The CDR3 spans 14 residues. Trimming cost V 6 bases and J 8 bases; bases outside gene matches: 7. Germline CDR1 and CDR2: LNHDA and SQIVND (reference sequence). The CDR3 nucleotides are TGTGCCAGTAGCAGGGGGAATACGGATTCACCCCTCCACTTT. Translating gives CASSRGNTDSPLHF.

The V gene is TRBV2, the J gene TRBJ2-5; 14 bases line up with TRBD2. From germline, CDR1 is SNHLY and CDR2 FYNNEI. Unmatched junction bases numbered 4, after V lost 8 bases and J lost 2 bases. This CDR3 contains 15 residues. The CDR3 DNA reads as TGTGCCAGCCGGGGGACTAGCGGGGGACAAGAGACCCAGTACTTC. Translating gives CASRGTSGGQETQYF.

This chain links TRBV7-8 with TRBJ1-1; 8 bases map to TRBD1. The germline CDR1 and CDR2 sequences are SGHVS and FQNEAQ. V dropped 2 bases and J dropped 0; count of bases not matched to a gene: 11. The CDR3 has 18 amino acids. The CDR3 loop reads CASSLNPKRTGLNTEAFF. Here the CDR3 DNA reads TGTGCCAGCAGCTTAAACCCAAAACGGACAGGGCTGAACACTGAAGCTTTCTTT.

J is TRBJ1-6 and V is TRBV30; 7 bases map to TRBD1. The CDR3 spans 19 residues. Losses at the gene ends were 4 bases for V and 4 bases for J; bases not matched to a gene: 19. The germline CDR1 and CDR2 sequences are GTSNPN and SVGIG (reference sequence). The CDR3 sequence: CAWTRALSWTGLYNSPLHF. The CDR3 DNA is TGTGCCTGGACTCGGGCCCTCTCGTGGACAGGCCTTTATAATTCACCCCTCCACTTT.

The chain joins TRBV2 to TRBJ1-6, with a tentative D call TRBD1 (6 bases). The V end was cut by 1 base, the J end by 9 bases, with 13 bases between. There are 15 residues in the CDR3. Germline V gene lookup returns CDR1 SNHLY and CDR2 FYNNEI. CDR3 bases: TGTGCCAGCAGTGAAGGACAGGAGAATGGTTCACCCCTCCACTTT. Translating gives CASSEGQENGSPLHF.

About this clone: A read error may produce the germline difference seen at one junction end. For the CDR3, the DNA is TGTGCCAGCAGCCAAGATCGATCCAGGGGGCGACTAAATTCACCCCCCCACTTT. This translates into CASSQDRSRGRLNSPPHF. The rearrangement joins TRBV3-1 (or the pseudogene TRBV3-2) to TRBJ1-6; 8 bases match TRBD1. CDR3 length: 18 residues. Germline V CDR1 and CDR2: LGHDT, YNNKEL (reference sequence).

The chain uses TRBV9 and TRBJ2-3; D gene ambiguous. CDR1 is SGDLS and CDR2 is YYNGEE in the germline V gene. The CDR3 has 12 residues. V was trimmed by 1 base and J by 5 bases, leaving 5 bases between them. This CDR3 is CASSVILDTQYF. CDR3 coding DNA: TGTGCCAGCAGCGTAATTCTAGATACGCAGTATTTT.

The chain employs TRBV9 and TRBJ1-6, with TRBD1 matching over 9 bases. The CDR3 runs to 16 residues. V was pared by 4 bases and J by 14 bases, with 16 bases of the junction left unmatched. CDR1 is SGDLS, CDR2 YYNGEE, per germline. The CDR3 DNA follows: TGTGCCAGCAGCCCTGGGGCGGGACAGGGAACTTACTCCCTCCACTTT. Amino acid sequence: CASSPGAGQGTYSLHF.

This chain links TRBV5-4 with TRBJ1-2; D ambiguous. Germline V gene sequence: CDR1 SGHNT, CDR2 YYREEE (reference sequence). This CDR3 comprises 13 residues. Trimming took 2 bases from V and 6 from J, leaving 11 bases between them. CDR3 residues: CASSFLSIDGYTF. As DNA, the CDR3 is TGTGCCAGCAGCTTTCTCTCGATCGATGGCTACACCTTC.

This chain joins TRBV6-1 and TRBJ2-5; 10 bases map to TRBD2. The CDR3 has 17 amino acids. V gave up 4 bases and J gave up 2 bases; unmatched junction bases: 10. Germline assignment: CDR1 MNHNS and CDR2 SASEGT. This chain's CDR3 is CASSGTLAGAAQETQYF. CDR3 DNA: TGTGCCAGCAGTGGGACCCTAGCGGGGGCCGCACAAGAGACCCAGTACTTC.

The gene calls are TRBV6-5 and TRBJ1-1; D is ambiguous. This CDR3 is 14 amino acids long. Trimming stripped 7 bases from V and 0 bases from J, with 12 bases between. Germline CDR1 is MNHEY and CDR2 is SVGAGI. The CDR3 sequence: CASIFVQLNTEAFF. The CDR3 coding sequence is TGTGCCAGCATCTTCGTACAGTTGAACACTGAAGCTTTCTTT.

The rearrangement joins TRBV9 to TRBJ1-3; D uncertain. Germline lookup yields CDR1 SGDLS and CDR2 YYNGEE. V was clipped by 0 bases and J by 4 bases, with 5 bases between them. There are 13 residues in the CDR3. As DNA, the CDR3 is TGTGCCAGCAGCGTAGAAGGGGGAAACACCATATATTTT. This encodes CASSVEGGNTIYF.